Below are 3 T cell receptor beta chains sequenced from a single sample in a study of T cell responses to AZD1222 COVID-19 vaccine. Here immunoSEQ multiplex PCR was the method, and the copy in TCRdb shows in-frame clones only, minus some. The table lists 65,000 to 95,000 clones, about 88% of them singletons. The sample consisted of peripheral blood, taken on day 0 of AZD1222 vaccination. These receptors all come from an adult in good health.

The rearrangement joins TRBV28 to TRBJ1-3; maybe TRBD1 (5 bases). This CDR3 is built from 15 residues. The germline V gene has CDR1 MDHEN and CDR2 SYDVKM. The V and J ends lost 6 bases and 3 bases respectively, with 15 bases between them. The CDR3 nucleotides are TGTGCCAGCAGACGGGACGTGGGGGGTGGAAACACCATATATTTT. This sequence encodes CASRRDVGGGNTIYF.

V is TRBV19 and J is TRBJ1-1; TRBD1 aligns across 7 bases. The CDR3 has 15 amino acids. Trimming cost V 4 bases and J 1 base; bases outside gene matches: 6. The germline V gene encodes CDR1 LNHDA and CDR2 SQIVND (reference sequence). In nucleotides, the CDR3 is TGTGCCAGTAGTAGACCGACAGGGTGGAACACTGAAGCTTTCTTT. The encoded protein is CASSRPTGWNTEAFF.

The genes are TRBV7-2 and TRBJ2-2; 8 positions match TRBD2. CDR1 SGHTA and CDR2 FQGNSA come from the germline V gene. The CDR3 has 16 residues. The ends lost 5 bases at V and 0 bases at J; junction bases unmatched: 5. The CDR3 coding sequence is TGTGCCAGCAGCCCCAGCGGGGGCCCGAACACCGGGGAGCTGTTTTTT. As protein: CASSPSGGPNTGELFF.